This T cell receptor beta chain was captured by sequencing in a study of type 1 regulatory T cells. Looking at the study overall: An in vitro protocol generated T-allo10, a Tr1-enriched, alloantigen-specific CD4 T cell product.

TCRdb re-derived calls from the reads in MiXCR, one entry per CDR3 protein. The data show 25,000 or so distinct CDR3 sequences, with just under 75% seen just once and 11% to 15% held by the top ten. V lost 6 bases, J lost 4 bases, and 16 bases lay in between. The germline V gene has CDR1 KGHSH and CDR2 LQKENI. The CDR3 has 15 residues. T-allo10 cells from the graft donor were described as anergic, host-alloantigen-specific, and alloantigen-specific suppressors. This clonotype was detected only a few times. Its target is unknown. Sequences were obtained from cultured T cells, either the whole culture or a sorted T cell fraction (not recorded which). Noted subset: Tr1-enriched cell product generated in vitro against host alloantigens. The V and J genes are TRBV18 and TRBJ1-5; maybe TRBD1 (5 bases). This clonotype was sampled from a human donor in good health. The CDR3 DNA follows: TGTGCCAGCTCGACCGGGACGGGGGTAAATCAGCCCCAGCATTTT. Translating it yields CASSTGTGVNQPQHF.